Each of the 14 T cell receptor beta chains below was sequenced from the same sample in a study of response to subunit inactivated influenza vaccine. TCRdb redid the calling of the RT-PCR reads with MiXCR, one entry per CDR3 protein. The data contain about 300,000 distinct CDR3 sequences, about 20% of them singletons. The specimen comprised PBMCs from blood, sampled approximately 22 months after vaccination. The receptor set was obtained from a man between 50 and 75 years old who received an inactivated influenza vaccine.

V and J are TRBV7-9 and TRBJ1-1, with TRBD1 matching 7 bases. This CDR3 spans 15 amino acids. From germline, CDR1 is SEHNR and CDR2 FQNEAQ (reference sequence). V shed 5 bases and J 2 bases; nucleotides not matched to a gene: 8. CDR3 loop: CASSPRGRGNTEAFF. CDR3 sequence (DNA): TGTGCCAGCAGCCCAAGGGGGCGCGGTAACACTGAAGCTTTCTTT.

This clonotype was counted between two and nine times. The J gene is TRBJ2-2, the V gene TRBV5-1; 8 nucleotides agree with TRBD2. V lost 1 base to trimming and J lost 3 bases; unmatched junction nucleotides: 14. The CDR3 totals 19 residues. Germline V gives CDR1 SGHRS, CDR2 YFSETQ. The CDR3 reads CASSLYPQSSGDDTGELFF. CDR3 DNA: TGCGCCAGCAGCTTGTACCCCCAAAGTAGCGGGGACGACACCGGGGAGCTGTTTTTT. Full variable domain (remainder filled in from reference TRBV5-1 and TRBJ2-2): KAGVTQTPRYLIKTRGQQVTLSCSPISGHRSVSWYQQTPGQGLQFLFEYFSETQRNKGNFPGRFSGRQFSNSRSEMNVSTLELGDSALYLCASSLYPQSSGDDTGELFFGEGSRLTVL.

This clonotype was counted only a few times. The chain uses TRBV18 and TRBJ1-4; no definite D call. The V end was cut by 2 bases, the J end by 3 bases, with 7 bases between. Looked up from germline, CDR1 is KGHSH and CDR2 is LQKENI. The CDR3 is 14 residues long. The CDR3 DNA reads TGTGCCAGCTCACCAACAGCCTCTAATGAAAAACTGTTTTTT. This gives the protein CASSPTASNEKLFF.

The V call is TRBV9, the J call TRBJ2-2, with TRBD2 identical over 8 bases. This CDR3 is 15 amino acids long. With V trimmed by 2 bases and J by 3 bases, 3 bases remained unmatched. From germline, CDR1 is SGDLS and CDR2 YYNGEE. Written as DNA, the CDR3 is TGTGCCAGCAGCGTTAGCGGGACTTACACCGGGGAGCTGTTTTTT. Translation: CASSVSGTYTGELFF.

The CDR3 nucleotides read TGTGCCAGCAGCCAAGATTACTCGACTAGCGGACTCCAAGAGACCCAGTACTTC. It is translated as CASSQDYSTSGLQETQYF. This chain uses TRBV14 with TRBJ2-5, with 9 positions matching TRBD2. CDR3 length: 18 residues. Germline V gene sequence: CDR1 SGHDN, CDR2 FVKESK. With 0 bases clipped from V and 1 base from J, the junction kept 9 bases outside the gene matches.

This clonotype has only a few counts. The chain employs TRBV29-1 and TRBJ2-6; tentative D call: TRBD1 (6 bases). V shed 4 bases and J shed 8 bases, with 18 bases lying between them. CDR1 and CDR2 from the germline V gene are SQVTM and ANQGSEA. This CDR3 region has 15 residues. The CDR3 here is CSVGEDRHPTNVLTF. CDR3 nucleotides: TGCAGCGTTGGAGAAGACAGGCACCCGACCAACGTCCTGACTTTC.

The chain employs TRBV25-1 and TRBJ1-2; D is unresolved. V was clipped by 1 base and J by 4 bases, with 16 bases between them. The CDR3 has 16 amino acids. Germline CDR1 MGHDK, CDR2 SYGVNS. Here the CDR3 reads CASSEWRLGGFYGYTF. The CDR3 region has the DNA TGTGCCAGCAGTGAATGGCGATTGGGTGGATTCTATGGCTACACCTTC.

The chain has TRBV9 and TRBJ2-1, with 10 bases identical to TRBD2. This CDR3 contains 15 residues. Germline-derived CDR1 and CDR2 are SGDLS and YYNGEE. V lost 0 bases, J lost 6 bases, and 3 bases stayed unmatched. CDR3 DNA sequence: TGTGCCAGCAGCGTAGGGACTAGCGGATCCAATGAGCAGTTCTTC. Its protein product is CASSVGTSGSNEQFF.

The chain recombines TRBV5-6 with TRBJ1-6, with a weak D call TRBD1 (6 bases). CDR1 and CDR2 (germline): SGHDT, YYEEEE. The V and J ends lost 7 bases and 4 bases respectively, with 12 bases between them. This CDR3 has 14 amino acids. The chain's CDR3 is CASADTGYNSPLHF. Written as DNA, the CDR3 is TGTGCCAGCGCAGACACAGGGTATAATTCACCCCTCCACTTT. The whole variable domain, filled in from reference TRBV5-6 and TRBJ1-6, reads DAGVTQSPTHLIKTRGQQVTLRCSPKSGHDTVSWYQQALGQGPQFIFQYYEEEERQRGNFPDRFSGHQFPNYSSELNVNALLLGDSALYLCASADTGYNSPLHFGNGTRLTVT.

The chain recombines TRBV12-3 or TRBV12-4 with TRBJ2-1; 9 bases match TRBD1. Trimming cost V 7 bases and J 4 bases; bases outside gene matches: 5. The CDR3 is made up of 14 amino acids. CDR3 nucleotides: TGTGCCAGCACCAGCGGGACAGGGTACAATGAGCAGTTCTTC. This gives the protein CASTSGTGYNEQFF.

The rearrangement joins TRBV12-3 or TRBV12-4 to TRBJ2-3; 10 nucleotides line up with TRBD2. After removal of 6 bases from V and 4 bases from J, the junction contained 7 bases not matched to a gene. The CDR3 is made up of 15 amino acids. CDR3 protein: CASSQSGRAADTQYF. CDR3 bases: TGTGCCAGCAGCCAAAGCGGGAGGGCTGCAGATACGCAGTATTTT.

In this sample, this clonotype turned up a few times. This chain connects TRBV15 to TRBJ2-1; 9 positions match TRBD2. CDR1 is LNHNV, CDR2 YYDKDF, per germline (reference sequence). V lost 2 bases, J lost 10 bases, and 9 bases stayed unmatched. This CDR3 region has 15 residues. CDR3 coding DNA: TGTGCCACCAGCAGATGGGGCGGGAGGGTCGGAGAGCAGTTCTTC. Translated, it gives CATSRWGGRVGEQFF.

This clonotype was counted many times. The chain combines TRBV20-1 with TRBJ2-1; D call uncertain. Germline values: CDR1 DFQATT, CDR2 SNEGSKA (reference sequence). The CDR3 covers 15 residues. The ends were cut back, 0 bases at V and 6 bases at J, with 15 bases in the middle. The CDR3 DNA reads as TGCAGTGCTAGAGATCGAAGGGAAGGTGGCAATGAGCAGTTCTTC. Protein product: CSARDRREGGNEQFF.

The genes are TRBV4-3 and TRBJ2-3; the D gene could be TRBD1 or TRBD2 (6 bases each). Trimming removed 1 base at V and 6 bases at J, with 14 bases between. Germline V gives CDR1 LGHNA, CDR2 YSLEER. The CDR3 has 15 amino acids. The CDR3 is CASSQGGATWDTQYF. As DNA, the CDR3 is TGCGCCAGCAGCCAAGGGGGGGCCACTTGGGATACGCAGTATTTT.